This T cell receptor (beta chain) was profiled in a study of T-cell reconstitution after alpha-beta-depleted transplantation in children. Findings of the study overall: Newly generated T cells supplied most T-cell counts and diversity one year post-transplant.

The CDR3 has 19 amino acids. Trimming removed 4 bases from V and 3 bases from J; junction bases left unmatched: 16. Germline loops: CDR1 SGHRS, CDR2 YFSETQ. This clonotype was seen more than once but under ten times. The antigen is not known. Unique molecular identifiers featured in how the TCRbeta library was prepared. Each CDR3 protein gets one entry after TCRdb re-called the PCR reads with MiXCR. The sample contains about 980,000 distinct CDR3 sequences, roughly 29% of which appear only once. The specimen comprised PBMCs, mostly from graft donor cells, sampled 360 days after TCRalphabeta/CD19-depleted stem cell transplant. This rearrangement joins TRBV5-1 to TRBJ2-2; 9 bases match TRBD1. The TCR comes from a boy in the first two years of life who had a stem cell transplant for SCID, so the T cells may come from the graft donor. CDR3 loop: CASSLPHPSRDRDTGELFF. The DNA of the CDR3 is TGCGCCAGCAGCCTGCCCCACCCCAGCCGGGACAGGGACACCGGGGAGCTGTTTTTT.